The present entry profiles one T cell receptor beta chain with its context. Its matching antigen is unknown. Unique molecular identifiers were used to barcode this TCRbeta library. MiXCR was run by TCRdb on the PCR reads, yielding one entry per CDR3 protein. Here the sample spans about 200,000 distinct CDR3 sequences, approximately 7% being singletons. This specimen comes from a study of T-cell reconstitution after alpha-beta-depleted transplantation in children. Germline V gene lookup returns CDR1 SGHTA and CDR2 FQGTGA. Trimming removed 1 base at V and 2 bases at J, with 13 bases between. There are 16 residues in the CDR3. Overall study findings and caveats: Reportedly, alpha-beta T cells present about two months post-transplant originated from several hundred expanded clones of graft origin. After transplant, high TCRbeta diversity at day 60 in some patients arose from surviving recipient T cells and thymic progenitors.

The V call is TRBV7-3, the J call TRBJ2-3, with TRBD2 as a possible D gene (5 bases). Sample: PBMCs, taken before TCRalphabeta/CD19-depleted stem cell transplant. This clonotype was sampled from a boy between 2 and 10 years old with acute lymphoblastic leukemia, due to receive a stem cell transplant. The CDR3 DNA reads TGTGCCAGCAGCTTAAAAGGGCCGGGATACACAGATACGCAGTATTTT. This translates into CASSLKGPGYTDTQYF.